A selection of T cell receptor beta chains follows, all from one sample in a study of early T cells in non-severe SARS-CoV-2 infection. MiXCR was run by TCRdb on the 5' RACE reads, yielding one entry per CDR3 protein. The sample consists of around 78,000 distinct CDR3 sequences, 11% to 15% of them appearing once. The specimen sequenced was whole blood. These receptors came from an adult who was a healthcare worker with PCR-confirmed SARS-CoV-2 infection or an uninfected control (not recorded which). Each CDR3 is given with its conserved first and last residue. A D gene is named only where the DNA matches it firmly. Size is omitted from some rows. Given values are once, few, many or a class for expanded clones.

size: NA
V: TRBV12-3/TRBV12-4
J: TRBJ2-2
D: NA
DNA: TGTGCCAGCACCCTAGGGGGGCTAAACACCGGGGAGCTGTTTTTT
CDR3: CASTLGGLNTGELFF

size: many
V: TRBV7-9
J: TRBJ2-5
D: NA
DNA: TGTGCCACCACGAAGACAGGCGCACAAGAGACCCAGTACTTC
CDR3: CATTKTGAQETQYF

size: many
V: TRBV7-2
J: TRBJ2-7
D: NA
DNA: TGTGCCAGCAGCTCAGATGTTCTGGAGCAGTACTTC
CDR3: CASSSDVLEQYF

size: many
V: TRBV20-1
J: TRBJ2-7
D: TRBD1
DNA: TGCAGTGCTAGAGATTCGGGACAGAACACCTACGAGCAGTACTTC
CDR3: CSARDSGQNTYEQYF

size: NA
V: TRBV7-9
J: TRBJ2-1
D: TRBD1
DNA: TGTGCCAGCAGCTTGGCCGGGACAGGGGGCTCCAGTAATGAGCAGTTCTTC
CDR3: CASSLAGTGGSSNEQFF

size: few
V: TRBV19
J: TRBJ2-5
D: TRBD2
DNA: TGTGCCAGTAGTAGAGGACTAGCGAGGGACCAGTACTTC
CDR3: CASSRGLARDQYF

size: NA
V: TRBV9
J: TRBJ2-1
D: NA
DNA: TGTGCCAGCAGCGTACTTACAGGGACCAATGAGCAGTTCTTC
CDR3: CASSVLTGTNEQFF

size: few
V: TRBV27
J: TRBJ2-1
D: NA
DNA: TGTGCCAGCAACACAGTGACCCGCTCCTACAATGAGCAGTTCTTC
CDR3: CASNTVTRSYNEQFF

size: NA
V: TRBV6-5
J: TRBJ1-2
D: NA
DNA: TGTGCCAGCAGTTACCGGAGTGGCTATGGCTACACCTTC
CDR3: CASSYRSGYGYTF

size: NA
V: TRBV20-1
J: TRBJ2-3
D: NA
DNA: TGCAGTGCTAGGTCAGGCGGAAGATACACAGATACGCAGTATTTT
CDR3: CSARSGGRYTDTQYF

size: many
V: TRBV29-1
J: TRBJ2-7
D: NA
DNA: TGCAGCGTCGGAGACGCCTACGAGCAGTACTTC
CDR3: CSVGDAYEQYF

size: NA
V: TRBV28
J: TRBJ1-1
D: TRBD1
DNA: TGTGCCAGCCGTTTCCAGGGGGCGATCACTGAAGCTTTCTTT
CDR3: CASRFQGAITEAFF

size: few
V: TRBV20-1
J: TRBJ2-7
D: TRBD2
DNA: TGCAGTGTTCCGACTAGCGGGACCTACGAGCAGTACTTC
CDR3: CSVPTSGTYEQYF

size: many
V: TRBV5-1
J: TRBJ2-7
D: NA
DNA: TGCGCCAGCAGCGCCCGATCCGCCTACGAGCAGTACTTC
CDR3: CASSARSAYEQYF

size: many
V: TRBV20-1
J: TRBJ2-1
D: TRBD2
DNA: TGCAGTGCTAACCGGGGGGGCCGCTACAATGAGCAGTTCTTC
CDR3: CSANRGGRYNEQFF

size: NA
V: TRBV12-3/TRBV12-4
J: TRBJ2-5
D: TRBD1
DNA: TGTGCCAGCAGTGGACAGGGGATCCAAGAGACCCAGTACTTC
CDR3: CASSGQGIQETQYF

size: few
V: TRBV2
J: TRBJ2-7
D: TRBD2
DNA: TGTGCCAGCAGGCCTAGCGGGACCTACGAGCAGTACTTC
CDR3: CASRPSGTYEQYF

size: many
V: TRBV18
J: TRBJ1-6
D: NA
DNA: TGTGCCAGCTCACTGACGCGGCCGGGAACTTTAGTCTCCGGGGTTTATAATTCACCCCTCCACTTT
CDR3: CASSLTRPGTLVSGVYNSPLHF

size: NA
V: TRBV19
J: TRBJ2-3
D: NA
DNA: TGTGCCAGTAGGAGTGGGGGGCCCACCACAGATACGCAGTATTTT
CDR3: CASRSGGPTTDTQYF

size: many
V: TRBV7-9
J: TRBJ2-5
D: NA
DNA: TGTGCCAGCAGTCATCAGGGGAAAGAGACCCAGTACTTC
CDR3: CASSHQGKETQYF

size: NA
V: TRBV6-4
J: TRBJ2-1
D: TRBD2
DNA: TGTGCCAGCAGTGACTCTGAGACTAGCGGGGGCTACAATGAGCAGTTCTTC
CDR3: CASSDSETSGGYNEQFF

size: NA
V: TRBV5-8
J: TRBJ1-2
D: NA
DNA: TGTGCCAGCAGCCCCGACACCTATGGCTACACCTTC
CDR3: CASSPDTYGYTF

size: NA
V: TRBV13
J: TRBJ2-3
D: NA
DNA: TGTGCCAGCAGCTTAGGCCTAGCGTCAGATACGCAGTATTTT
CDR3: CASSLGLASDTQYF

size: many
V: TRBV11-2
J: TRBJ2-1
D: NA
DNA: TGTGCCAGCAGCTTAGAGGCGAGGGCGGGCTCCTACAATGAGCAGTTCTTC
CDR3: CASSLEARAGSYNEQFF

size: few
V: TRBV4-1
J: TRBJ1-2
D: TRBD1
DNA: TGCGCCAGCAGCCTAGCCGGGACAGCTAACCTCTATGGCTACACCTTC
CDR3: CASSLAGTANLYGYTF

size: few
V: TRBV30
J: TRBJ2-1
D: NA
DNA: TGTGCCGGACGGACCCCTGGGAATGAGCAGTTCTTC
CDR3: CAGRTPGNEQFF

size: many
V: TRBV7-7
J: TRBJ2-5
D: TRBD2
DNA: TGTGCTAGCAGCTTAGAAGGCGGGGGGAGAGAGACCCAGTACTTC
CDR3: CASSLEGGGRETQYF

size: few
V: TRBV5-5
J: TRBJ2-1
D: NA
DNA: TGTGCCAGCAGCTTGAGGTTCTTC
CDR3: CASSLRFF

size: few
V: TRBV7-9
J: TRBJ2-5
D: TRBD2
DNA: TGTGCCAGCAGCTTATCCAGCGGGGGAGAGACCCAGTACTTC
CDR3: CASSLSSGGETQYF

size: few
V: TRBV4-1
J: TRBJ2-1
D: NA
DNA: TGCGCCAGCAGCCCCTGGGGGGCTAGCGGCTCCTACAATGAGCAGTTCTTC
CDR3: CASSPWGASGSYNEQFF

size: NA
V: TRBV16
J: TRBJ2-5
D: TRBD1
DNA: TGTGCCAGCAGCCGAAGGGGGACAGGGGAAGAGACCCAGTACTTC
CDR3: CASSRRGTGEETQYF

size: NA
V: TRBV11-2
J: TRBJ2-3
D: TRBD1
DNA: TGTGCCAGCAGTCGATCGACAGGGGGCACAGATACGCAGTATTTT
CDR3: CASSRSTGGTDTQYF

size: NA
V: TRBV5-1
J: TRBJ2-4
D: NA
DNA: TGCGCCAGCAGCTTGGGGCAGGCCAACATTCAGTACTTC
CDR3: CASSLGQANIQYF

size: many
V: TRBV27
J: TRBJ1-1
D: NA
DNA: TGTGCCAGCAGTTTAAGTGTCAGGTGGAACACTGAAGCTTTCTTT
CDR3: CASSLSVRWNTEAFF

size: many
V: TRBV24-1
J: TRBJ2-5
D: TRBD2
DNA: TGTGCCACCACGAGCGGGAGGGGAGAGACCCAGTACTTC
CDR3: CATTSGRGETQYF

size: NA
V: TRBV2
J: TRBJ2-1
D: TRBD1
DNA: TGTGCCAGCATTACGCTAACAGGGGTGGGTAATGAGCAGTTCTTC
CDR3: CASITLTGVGNEQFF

size: NA
V: TRBV29-1
J: TRBJ2-6
D: NA
DNA: TGCAGCGTTGGATATCCTGGGGCCAACGTCCTGACTTTC
CDR3: CSVGYPGANVLTF

size: few
V: TRBV20-1
J: TRBJ1-1
D: NA
DNA: TGCAGTGCTAGAGAGACAGGCCGGGGGAGTGAAGCTTTCTTT
CDR3: CSARETGRGSEAFF

size: many
V: TRBV20-1
J: TRBJ2-2
D: TRBD1
DNA: TGCAGTGCTACCGGACAGGGGGCGGACACCGGGGAGCTGTTTTTT
CDR3: CSATGQGADTGELFF

size: NA
V: TRBV4-1
J: TRBJ2-2
D: TRBD2
DNA: TGCGCCAGCAGCCAAGGGGCGGGAGGGCGCACCGGGGAGCTGTTTTTT
CDR3: CASSQGAGGRTGELFF

size: NA
V: TRBV29-1
J: TRBJ2-2
D: NA
DNA: TGCAGCGTTAGGCAGTACACCGGGGAGCTGTTTTTT
CDR3: CSVRQYTGELFF

size: NA
V: TRBV5-1
J: TRBJ2-3
D: TRBD2
DNA: TGCGCCAGCAGCTACCTAGCGGGAGGAGGAGCAGATACGCAGTATTTT
CDR3: CASSYLAGGGADTQYF

size: once
V: TRBV11-2
J: TRBJ2-5
D: NA
DNA: TGTGCCAGCAGCTATAGTCCAGGGTCCAAAGAGACCCAGTACTTC
CDR3: CASSYSPGSKETQYF

size: NA
V: TRBV20-1
J: TRBJ1-1
D: TRBD1
DNA: TGCAGTGCTACCGGACAGGGAGGGGTGAACACTGAAGCTTTCTTT
CDR3: CSATGQGGVNTEAFF

size: NA
V: TRBV7-3
J: TRBJ1-1
D: NA
DNA: TGTGCCAGCAGCCCAGGACGGGGGGACACTGAAGCTTTCTTT
CDR3: CASSPGRGDTEAFF

size: NA
V: TRBV5-6
J: TRBJ1-6
D: NA
DNA: TGTGCCAGCAGTGCCGGGACCCTGTATTCACCCCTCCACTTT
CDR3: CASSAGTLYSPLHF

size: many
V: TRBV28
J: TRBJ2-7
D: TRBD2
DNA: TGTGCCAGCAGAACCCTTAGCGGGGGGGACGAGCAGTACTTC
CDR3: CASRTLSGGDEQYF

size: NA
V: TRBV29-1
J: TRBJ1-1
D: NA
DNA: TGCAGCGTTGAACGGGTGGGGTCGAGAACTGAAGCTTTCTTT
CDR3: CSVERVGSRTEAFF

size: many
V: TRBV7-8
J: TRBJ1-4
D: NA
DNA: TGTGCCAGCAGCTTAGCCGGACAGTCTAATGAAAAACTGTTTTTT
CDR3: CASSLAGQSNEKLFF

size: few
V: TRBV7-9
J: TRBJ1-1
D: NA
DNA: TGTGCCAGCAGGAAGGTAGAGGACACTGAAGCTTTCTTT
CDR3: CASRKVEDTEAFF

size: few
V: TRBV14
J: TRBJ2-7
D: NA
DNA: TGTGCCAGCAGCCAAGGCCCCCTGGAGCGGCAGTACTTC
CDR3: CASSQGPLERQYF

size: NA
V: TRBV27
J: TRBJ2-1
D: TRBD1
DNA: TGTGCCAGCAGCTTCGGACAGGGGGTTTACAATGAGCAGTTCTTC
CDR3: CASSFGQGVYNEQFF

size: NA
V: TRBV11-2
J: TRBJ2-7
D: NA
DNA: TGTGCCAGCAGCTTAGGGACCGCGAGCTCCTACGAGCAGTACTTC
CDR3: CASSLGTASSYEQYF

size: many
V: TRBV10-2
J: TRBJ1-1
D: TRBD1
DNA: TGCGCCAGCAGTGGACAGGGGAACACTGAAGCTTTCTTT
CDR3: CASSGQGNTEAFF